The present entry profiles one T cell receptor (beta chain) with its context. Its target is not known. This specimen belongs to a study of cytomegalovirus exposure and HLA in healthy donors. General observations from the study: As a later analysis revealed, most CMV-associated TCR beta chains appeared HLA-restricted. Per published reports, the classifier diagnosed cytomegalovirus status with high specificity and sensitivity. In a later analysis, TCR beta V- and J-gene trimming showed a link to a missense DCLRE1C variant. The study put 150 to 200 TCR beta chains on its list as cytomegalovirus-associated.

Primers included in the PCR were 60 Vbeta and 13 Jbeta primers. Some clones are missing from TCRdb's copy, which holds only in-frame ones; the method was immunoSEQ multiplex PCR. The table includes 150,000 or so clones, around 77% detected once. The sequenced material came from PBMCs. The TCR was taken from a woman aged 40 to 55 in good health and CMV-seronegative.

In DNA form, the CDR3 reads TGTGCCAGCAGCTCTGAGACTAGCGGGAATGTGGATACGCAGTATTTT. Its protein is CASSSETSGNVDTQYF. V is TRBV7-6 and J is TRBJ2-3; 11 bases are a match to TRBD2. This CDR3 spans 16 amino acids. Per the germline V gene, CDR1 is SGHVS and CDR2 is FNYEAQ. With 4 bases clipped from V and 6 bases from J, the junction kept 9 bases outside the gene matches.